A selection of T cell receptor beta chains follows, all from one sample in a study of control samples from healthy donors and cancer patients. Repertoires were generated with immunoSEQ multiplex PCR, while TCRdb's copy carries only in-frame clones and drops some. The top ten hold 3% to 3.5% of the sample, which has about 140,000 clones, about 91% seen once. The sequenced material came from blood. The receptors derive from a man in his thirties or forties in good health. The CDR3 runs from the conserved cysteine through the conserved F or W. A D gene is named only where the DNA matches it firmly. A clone size is listed for some rows: how often the clone was seen (once, few, many), or a class if it is expanded.

>TRBJ1-2|-|-|TRBV5-1
TGCGCCAGCAGCACAGGACCGATGTATGGCTACACCTTC
CASSTGPMYGYTF
>TRBJ1-2|once|TRBD1|TRBV28
TGTGCCAGCAGTGGCACAGGGGGCGTCCTCAGAGGCTACACCTTC
CASSGTGGVLRGYTF
>TRBJ2-2|-|-|TRBV7-9
TGTGCCAGCAGCTTACCGCCTCTGGGTCGTGGTATCACCGGGGAGCTGTTTTTT
CASSLPPLGRGITGELFF
>TRBJ1-3|-|-|TRBV9
TGTGCCAGCAGCAGGACCGCTAGCTCTGGAAACACCATATATTTT
CASSRTASSGNTIYF
>TRBJ1-1|-|TRBD1|TRBV30
TGTGCCTGGAGTCGCCAGGGGGCCACTGAAGCTTTCTTT
CAWSRQGATEAFF
>TRBJ2-7|once|-|TRBV6-5
TGTGCCAGCAGTACCGGGACGGGGTCCTACGAGCAGTACTTC
CASSTGTGSYEQYF
>TRBJ2-7|-|-|TRBV5-6
TGTGCCAGCAGCTTTGGTCGGAGCTCCTACGAGCAGTACTTC
CASSFGRSSYEQYF
>TRBJ1-2|-|-|TRBV7-3
TGTGCCAGCAGCGAAGATCCGGGGGCGAGTTTCTATGGCTACACCTTC
CASSEDPGASFYGYTF
>TRBJ2-5|-|TRBD1|TRBV7-8
TGTGCCAGCAGCTCCAGGGGACAGGTCCAAGAGACCCAGTACTTC
CASSSRGQVQETQYF
>TRBJ1-3|-|-|TRBV12-3/TRBV12-4
TGTGCCAGCAGCCTGGGAGGAAACACCATATATTTT
CASSLGGNTIYF
>TRBJ1-2|-|-|TRBV14
TGTGCCAGCAGCCAAGGGGCCAGAAACTATGGCTACACCTTC
CASSQGARNYGYTF
>TRBJ2-1|-|-|TRBV27
TGTGCCAGCAGCCTGGGTAGAACCCACAACAATGAGCAGTTCTTC
CASSLGRTHNNEQFF
>TRBJ2-2|-|-|TRBV5-5
TGTGCCAGCAGCTTGGATCTTGCGGGGCCGAACACCGGGGAGCTGTTTTTT
CASSLDLAGPNTGELFF
>TRBJ2-2|few|TRBD2|TRBV18
TGTGCCAGCTCACCACTAGCGGGGGCCGCGAACACCGGGGAGCTGTTTTTT
CASSPLAGAANTGELFF
>TRBJ2-4|-|-|TRBV30
TGTGCCTGGAGTGTCCCTACTATAGGGGCCATTCAGTACTTC
CAWSVPTIGAIQYF
>TRBJ1-1|-|-|TRBV15
TGTGCCACCAGCACGCACCGAGTTACGGGGGGAGCTTTCTTT
CATSTHRVTGGAFF
>TRBJ2-7|-|-|TRBV5-4
TGTGCCAGCAGCCGTCAGGGGTCCTACGAGCAGTACTTC
CASSRQGSYEQYF
>TRBJ1-5|-|-|TRBV12-3/TRBV12-4
TGTGCCAGCAGTTTAGGACAGCCCCAGCATTTT
CASSLGQPQHF
>TRBJ2-6|-|-|TRBV2
TGTGCCAGCGCCATCGATGGGAGTTCTGGGGCCAACGTCCTGACTTTC
CASAIDGSSGANVLTF
>TRBJ2-7|-|-|TRBV12-3/TRBV12-4
TGTGCCAGCCTCGGGCAGGAGACCGAGCAGTACTTC
CASLGQETEQYF
>TRBJ1-3|-|-|TRBV5-1
TGCGCCAGCAGCGCGCGTTTAGGGACTGGAAACACCATATATTTT
CASSARLGTGNTIYF
>TRBJ2-3|-|TRBD2|TRBV30
TGTGCCTGGAGTTATAATCCCGGGACTAGCGGGGCGAGTACGCAGTATTTT
CAWSYNPGTSGASTQYF
>TRBJ1-2|-|-|TRBV5-1
TGCGCCAGCAGCTCGGGACAAAACTATGGCTACACCTTC
CASSSGQNYGYTF
>TRBJ1-6|-|-|TRBV27
TGTGCCAGCAGTCCCCCATGGGGCGATTCACCCCTCCACTTT
CASSPPWGDSPLHF
>TRBJ2-3|-|-|TRBV27
TGTGCCAGCAGCTACATTCAGGGAGCGCAGTATTTT
CASSYIQGAQYF
>TRBJ1-6|-|-|TRBV7-9
TGTGCCAGCAGCTTAAGGACGTCCGGGGACTGGGGTAATTCACCCCTCCACTTT
CASSLRTSGDWGNSPLHF
>TRBJ1-1|-|TRBD1|TRBV12-3/TRBV12-4
TGTGCCAGCGGCGGGGACAGGAACACTGAAGCTTTCTTT
CASGGDRNTEAFF
>TRBJ1-3|-|-|TRBV5-1
TGCGCCAGCAGCTTGCTGACAGGCGCTGGAAACACCATATATTTT
CASSLLTGAGNTIYF
>TRBJ2-7|-|-|TRBV4-1
TGCGCCAGCAGCCAAGATCTTGGCTCGCAGTACGAGCAGTACTTC
CASSQDLGSQYEQYF
>TRBJ2-1|-|TRBD1|TRBV5-8
TGTGCCAGCAGCTTCAACCGGGACAGGGGTCACAATGAGCAGTTCTTC
CASSFNRDRGHNEQFF
>TRBJ2-6|-|-|TRBV19
TGTGCCAGCACATCTGGGGCCAACGTCCTGACTTTC
CASTSGANVLTF
>TRBJ1-1|-|-|TRBV6-5
TGTGCCAGCAGTTATCAGGGAATGAACACTGAAGCTTTCTTT
CASSYQGMNTEAFF
>TRBJ2-2|-|TRBD1|TRBV18
TGTGCCAGCTCACTGAGACAGGGTACGAACACCGGGGAGCTGTTTTTT
CASSLRQGTNTGELFF
>TRBJ1-2|-|-|TRBV5-5
TGTGCCAGCACGACCGAAGGTGGCTACACCTTC
CASTTEGGYTF
>TRBJ2-5|-|TRBD2|TRBV5-1
TGCGCCAGCAGCTTGGGACTAGCGGGGAGTCGGGAGACCCAGTACTTC
CASSLGLAGSRETQYF
>TRBJ1-3|-|-|TRBV2
TGTGCCAGCAGTGAGATGGTTTTGGGTACTGGAAACACCATATATTTT
CASSEMVLGTGNTIYF
>TRBJ2-3|-|-|TRBV19
TGTGCCAGTAGACAGGTACCCACAGATACGCAGTATTTT
CASRQVPTDTQYF
>TRBJ1-6|-|-|TRBV6-1
TGTGCCAGCAGTGAGCAGCGTGTCAATTCACCCCTCCACTTT
CASSEQRVNSPLHF
>TRBJ2-3|-|-|TRBV5-6
TGTGCCAGCAACCCCGACGGGGTGACAGATACGCAGTATTTT
CASNPDGVTDTQYF
>TRBJ1-6|-|-|TRBV6-6
TGTGCCAGCAGGGGTTCTTGGGATCTTAATTCACCCCTCCACTTT
CASRGSWDLNSPLHF
>TRBJ1-1|few|-|TRBV9
TGTGCCAGCAGCTACCTCACCGGGCCAAGGGCTGAAGCTTTCTTT
CASSYLTGPRAEAFF
>TRBJ2-3|-|-|TRBV28
TGTGCCAGCAGGCCACAGGGCCAAGGGGATACGCAGTATTTT
CASRPQGQGDTQYF
>TRBJ2-2|few|-|TRBV24-1
TGTGCCACCCTAGATTCCGGGGAGCTGTTTTTT
CATLDSGELFF
>TRBJ2-7|-|-|TRBV30
TGTGCCTGGAGTCACTCCTACGAGCAGTACTTC
CAWSHSYEQYF
>TRBJ1-5|-|-|TRBV10-2
TGCGCCAGAACGGACAGTCGCAATCAGCCCCAGCATTTT
CARTDSRNQPQHF
>TRBJ2-1|-|-|TRBV28
TGTGCCAGCAGTCCCTTAAACAGGGACAATGAGCAGTTCTTC
CASSPLNRDNEQFF
>TRBJ2-3|-|TRBD2|TRBV5-1
TGCGCCAGCAGCTATTCTAGCGGGGGGGCTGGGAGCACAGATACGCAGTATTTT
CASSYSSGGAGSTDTQYF
>TRBJ2-7|-|-|TRBV7-2
TGTGCCAGCAGCCCAGAATGGGGTTTCTACGAGCAGTACTTC
CASSPEWGFYEQYF
>TRBJ1-2|-|-|TRBV6-6
TGTGCCAGCAGCTCAGCCTCCGGGACTTATGGCTACACCTTC
CASSSASGTYGYTF
>TRBJ1-2|-|-|TRBV27
TGTGCCAGCAGTCTGGACAGAAACTATGGCTACACCTTC
CASSLDRNYGYTF